These 2 T cell receptor beta chains were sequenced from one sample in a study of OX40 agonist ivuxolimab in advanced cancers. Receptors were amplified or captured by the immunoSEQ multiplex PCR assay. This is the immuneACCESS table as TCRdb keeps it, with only in-frame sequences that have V and J called. A part of the clones is gone; compared with another copy, unresolved V genes explain less than half, and the rest is unexplained. The sample records about 50,000 clones, more than 65% of which are singletons. Of the sample, more than 2.5% is held by the ten largest clones. The sample in question was CD4+ or CD8+ T cells sorted from blood, obtained in a trial of the OX40 agonist ivuxolimab. The source is an adult with an advanced solid tumor such as melanoma, head and neck, liver or kidney cancer.

The chain's CDR3 is CASSLGETQYF. The CDR3 DNA reads as TGTGCCAGCAGCTTGGGGGAGACCCAGTACTTC. The chain employs TRBV11-2 and TRBJ2-5; no clear D. Germline CDR1 reads SGHAT; CDR2 reads FQNNGV. The germline V and J ends were trimmed by 3 bases and 5 bases, with 4 bases remaining between them. The CDR3 runs 11 residues.

The chain combines TRBV29-1 with TRBJ1-2; maybe TRBD1 (5 bases). The CDR3 is made up of 13 amino acids. V lost 4 bases to trimming and J lost 0 bases, with 9 bases between them. The V gene's germline CDR1 is SQVTM and CDR2 ANQGSEA. The CDR3 nucleotides read TGCAGCGTTGGAGGGGAGGCTAACTATGGCTACACCTTC. Protein product: CSVGGEANYGYTF. Based on the CDR3 plus reference TRBV29-1 and TRBJ1-2, the full variable domain is SAVISQKPSRDICQRGTSLTIQCQVDSQVTMMFWYRQQPGQSLTLIATANQGSEATYESGFVIDKFPISRPNLTFSTLTVSNMSPEDSSIYLCSVGGEANYGYTFGSGTRLTVV.